This is a list of T cell receptor beta chains from one sample in a study of neurological immune-mediated disorders. One entry per CDR3 protein, called by TCRdb with MiXCR from the 5' RACE reads. Altogether 65,000 to 80,000 distinct CDR3 sequences are present, approximately 4.6% being singletons, with the ten largest covering 2.2%. Sample: PBMCs. Receptor source: a woman in her seventies with multiple sclerosis. Both conserved end residues are trimmed from each CDR3. The size of a clone is reported for some rows only, either as once, few or many, or as a class for expanded clones.

CDR3aa: SASRQKGEQY
v_gene: TRBV20-1
abundance: many

CDR3aa: ASSRTSGIIMNEQF
v_gene: TRBV6-2/TRBV6-3
abundance: many

CDR3aa: ASSQRFNYGYT
v_gene: TRBV12-3/TRBV12-4
abundance: many

CDR3aa: AIGREGRETQY
v_gene: TRBV10-3
abundance: many

CDR3aa: ASRGGGAGASYEQY
v_gene: TRBV12-3/TRBV12-4
abundance: many

CDR3aa: ASSLAGYQPQH
v_gene: TRBV5-1
abundance: many

CDR3aa: ASRYDPGQGADTQY
v_gene: TRBV5-1
abundance: many

CDR3aa: ASSLDLNTGELF
v_gene: TRBV6-2/TRBV6-3
abundance: many

CDR3aa: ASSYSKGLYGYT
v_gene: TRBV6-2/TRBV6-3
abundance: many

CDR3aa: ASSVIGSTNEKLF
v_gene: TRBV10-1
abundance: .

CDR3aa: ASSLGAPYGYT
v_gene: TRBV4-3
abundance: many

CDR3aa: ASSLSGQGRTTEAF
v_gene: TRBV5-5
abundance: many

CDR3aa: ASSRQGATNEKLF
v_gene: TRBV7-9
abundance: many

CDR3aa: ASSTLNQPQH
v_gene: TRBV28
abundance: many

CDR3aa: ASSSQGLAGGGSWDEQF
v_gene: TRBV7-9
abundance: many

CDR3aa: ASSFWTGFSYNEQF
v_gene: TRBV27
abundance: many

CDR3aa: ASTFGDTQY
v_gene: TRBV7-9
abundance: many

CDR3aa: ASSLQGAYNEQF
v_gene: TRBV5-1
abundance: few

CDR3aa: ASSGSSGSGNEQF
v_gene: TRBV2
abundance: many

CDR3aa: ASSYGLPSEQF
v_gene: TRBV6-5
abundance: many

CDR3aa: ASSQAGGSNYGYT
v_gene: TRBV4-2
abundance: many

CDR3aa: ASSKGNQPQH
v_gene: TRBV18
abundance: .

CDR3aa: SATTSGAYEQY
v_gene: TRBV20-1
abundance: .

CDR3aa: ASSGEAGGNGYT
v_gene: TRBV9
abundance: many

CDR3aa: ASSIQTKNEKLF
v_gene: TRBV5-1
abundance: many

CDR3aa: ASSIGTGYGYT
v_gene: TRBV12-3/TRBV12-4
abundance: many

CDR3aa: SVEVARETQY
v_gene: TRBV29-1
abundance: .

CDR3aa: ASSFKTGGTPLH
v_gene: TRBV7-2
abundance: many

CDR3aa: ASSLAAGVVYSEQF
v_gene: TRBV5-1
abundance: many

CDR3aa: SAENPGHHWGYT
v_gene: TRBV20-1
abundance: many

CDR3aa: ASSYLGNTEAF
v_gene: TRBV6-2/TRBV6-3
abundance: many